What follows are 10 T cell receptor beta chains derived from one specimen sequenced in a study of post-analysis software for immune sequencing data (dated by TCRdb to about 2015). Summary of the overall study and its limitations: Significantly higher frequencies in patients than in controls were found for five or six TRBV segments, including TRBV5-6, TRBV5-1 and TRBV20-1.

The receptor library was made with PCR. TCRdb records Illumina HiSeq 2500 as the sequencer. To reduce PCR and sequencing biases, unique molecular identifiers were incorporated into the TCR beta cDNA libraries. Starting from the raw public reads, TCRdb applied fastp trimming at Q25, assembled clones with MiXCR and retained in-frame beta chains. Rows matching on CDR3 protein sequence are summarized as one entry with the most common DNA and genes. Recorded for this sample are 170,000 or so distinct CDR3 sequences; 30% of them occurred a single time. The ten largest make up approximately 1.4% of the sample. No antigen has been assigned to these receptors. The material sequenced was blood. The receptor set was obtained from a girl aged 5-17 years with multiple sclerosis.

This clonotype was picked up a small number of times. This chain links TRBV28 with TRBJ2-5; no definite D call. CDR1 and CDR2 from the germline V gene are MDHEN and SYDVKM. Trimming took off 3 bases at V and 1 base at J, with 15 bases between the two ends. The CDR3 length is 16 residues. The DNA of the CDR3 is TGTGCCAGCAGTTTTGGCGCATTCGCACTCCAAGAGACCCAGTACTTC. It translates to CASSFGAFALQETQYF. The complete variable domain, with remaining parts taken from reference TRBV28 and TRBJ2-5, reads DVKVTQSSRYLVKRTGEKVFLECVQDMDHENMFWYRQDPGLGLRLIYFSYDVKMKEKGDIPEGYSVSREKKERFSLILESASTNQTSMYLCASSFGAFALQETQYFGPGTRLLVL.

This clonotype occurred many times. The CDR3 is CASRQGALGTEAFF. DNA for the CDR3: TGTGCCAGCAGACAGGGGGCACTAGGCACTGAAGCTTTCTTT. V is TRBV28 and J is TRBJ1-1, with 9 nucleotides matching TRBD1. Germline trimming cut 6 bases from V and 4 bases from J; bases unmatched to any gene: 6. Per germline, CDR1 MDHEN and CDR2 SYDVKM. The CDR3 length is 14 residues.

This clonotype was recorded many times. The CDR3 DNA reads as TGCGCCAGCAGCCCAGAGGGACTGGGCCAAGAGACCCAGTACTTC. Translated: CASSPEGLGQETQYF. The chain carries TRBV5-1 and TRBJ2-5; D might be TRBD2 (6 bases). Looked up from germline, CDR1 is SGHRS and CDR2 is YFSETQ. There are 15 residues in the CDR3. With 4 bases removed from V and 1 base from J, the gap between germline ends came to 14 bases. Variable domain in full (rest from reference TRBV5-1 and TRBJ2-5): KAGVTQTPRYLIKTRGQQVTLSCSPISGHRSVSWYQQTPGQGLQFLFEYFSETQRNKGNFPGRFSGRQFSNSRSEMNVSTLELGDSALYLCASSPEGLGQETQYFGPGTRLLVL.

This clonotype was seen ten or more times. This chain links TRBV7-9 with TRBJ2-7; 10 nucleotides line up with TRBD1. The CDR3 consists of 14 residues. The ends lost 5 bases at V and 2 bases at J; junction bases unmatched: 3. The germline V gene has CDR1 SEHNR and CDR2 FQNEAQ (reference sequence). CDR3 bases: TGTGCCAGCAGCCTCGGGACAGGGGCCTACGAGCAGTACTTC. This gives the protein CASSLGTGAYEQYF. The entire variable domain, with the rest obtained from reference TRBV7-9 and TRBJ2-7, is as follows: DTGVSQNPRHKITKRGQNVTFRCDPISEHNRLYWYRQTLGQGPEFLTYFQNEAQLEKSRLLSDRFSAERPKGSFSTLEIQRTEQGDSAMYLCASSLGTGAYEQYFGPGTRLTVT.

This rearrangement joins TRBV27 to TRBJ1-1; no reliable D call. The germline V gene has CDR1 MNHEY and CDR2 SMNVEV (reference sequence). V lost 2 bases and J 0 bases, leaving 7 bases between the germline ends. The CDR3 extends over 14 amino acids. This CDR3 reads CASSLVSLNTEAFF. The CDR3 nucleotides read TGTGCCAGCAGTTTAGTCAGTCTGAACACTGAAGCTTTCTTT.

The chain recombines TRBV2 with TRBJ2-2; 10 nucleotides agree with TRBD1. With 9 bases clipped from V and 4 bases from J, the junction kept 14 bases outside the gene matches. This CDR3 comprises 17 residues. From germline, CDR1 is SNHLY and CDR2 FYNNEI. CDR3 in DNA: TGTGCCAGGAGGACCGGGACAGGGGTTCTAGGCACCGGGGAGCTGTTTTTT. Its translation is CARRTGTGVLGTGELFF.

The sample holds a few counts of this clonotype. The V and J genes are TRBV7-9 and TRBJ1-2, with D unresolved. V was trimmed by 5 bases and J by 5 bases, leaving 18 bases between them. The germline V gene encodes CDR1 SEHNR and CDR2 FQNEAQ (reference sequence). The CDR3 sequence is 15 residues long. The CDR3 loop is CASSLGGVALYGYTF. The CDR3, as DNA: TGTGCCAGCAGCCTAGGCGGAGTGGCCCTATATGGCTACACCTTC.

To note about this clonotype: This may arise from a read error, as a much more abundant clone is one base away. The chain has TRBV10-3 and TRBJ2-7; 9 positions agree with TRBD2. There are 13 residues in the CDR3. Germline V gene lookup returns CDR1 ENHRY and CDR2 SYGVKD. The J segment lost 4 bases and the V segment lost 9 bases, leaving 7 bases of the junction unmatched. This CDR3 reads CAITLSGSYEQYF. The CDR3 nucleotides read TGTGCCATTACACTTAGCGGGAGTTACGAGCAGTACTTC.

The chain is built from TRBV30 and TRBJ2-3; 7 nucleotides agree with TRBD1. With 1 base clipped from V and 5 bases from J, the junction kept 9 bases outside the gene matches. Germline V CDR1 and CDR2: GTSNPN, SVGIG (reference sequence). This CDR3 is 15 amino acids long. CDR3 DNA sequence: TGTGCCTGGAGTGGATTAAACAGGGGAATAGATACGCAGTATTTT. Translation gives CAWSGLNRGIDTQYF. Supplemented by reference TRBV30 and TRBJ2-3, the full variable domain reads SQTIHQWPATLVQPVGSPLSLECTVEGTSNPNLYWYRQAAGRGLQLLFYSVGIGQISSEVPQNLSASRPQDRQFILSSKKLLLSDSGFYLCAWSGLNRGIDTQYFGPGTRLTVL.

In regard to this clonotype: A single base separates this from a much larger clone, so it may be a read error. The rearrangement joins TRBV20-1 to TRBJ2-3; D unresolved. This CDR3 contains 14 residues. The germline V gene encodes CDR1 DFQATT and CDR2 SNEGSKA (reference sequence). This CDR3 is CSVKVAPRTDTRYF. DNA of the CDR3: TGCAGTGTGAAAGTGGCCCCCCGCACAGATACGCGGTATTTT.